This passage covers 24 T cell receptor beta chains from one sample sequenced in a study of blood T cell repertoires in COVID-19. Sequenced by immunoSEQ multiplex PCR; TCRdb stores in-frame clones only, minus some. The data show 200,000 to 250,000 clones, approximately 82% seen once. Material for sequencing was peripheral blood. These receptors originate from a woman in her thirties or forties who had recovered from COVID-19.

The chain is built from TRBV5-1 and TRBJ1-1; D may be TRBD1 (6 bases). V was pared by 0 bases and J by 8 bases, with 11 bases between. The CDR3 is 13 residues long. Germline V gives CDR1 SGHRS, CDR2 YFSETQ. CDR3 protein: CASSLVLRGEAFF. CDR3 sequence (DNA): TGCGCCAGCAGCTTGGTCTTAAGGGGGGAAGCTTTCTTT.

The chain employs TRBV6-5 and TRBJ2-7; no clear D gene. Germline lookup yields CDR1 MNHEY and CDR2 SVGAGI. CDR3 length equals 14 residues. V lost 0 bases, J lost 0 bases, and 6 bases lay in between. The CDR3 DNA is TGTGCCAGCAGTTACTCGTACAGCTCCTACGAGCAGTACTTC. Translated, it gives CASSYSYSSYEQYF.

This clone has a handful of counts. The chain uses TRBV2 and TRBJ1-6, with D possibly matching TRBD1 (5 bases). The ends were cut back, 7 bases at V and 10 bases at J, with 11 bases in the middle. From germline, CDR1 is SNHLY and CDR2 FYNNEI. This CDR3 spans 12 amino acids. Written as DNA, the CDR3 is TGTGCCAGCAAGACAGATGTATCACCCCTCCACTTT. Translation gives CASKTDVSPLHF. Complete variable domain (other parts from reference TRBV2 and TRBJ1-6): EPEVTQTPSHQVTQMGQEVILRCVPISNHLYFYWYRQILGQKVEFLVSFYNNEISEKSEIFDDQFSVERPDGSNFTLKIRSTKLEDSAMYFCASKTDVSPLHFGNGTRLTVT.

The J gene is TRBJ1-6, the V gene TRBV11-2; tentatively, D is TRBD1 (6 bases). The ends were cut back, 3 bases at V and 13 bases at J, with 19 bases in the middle. Per the germline V gene, CDR1 is SGHAT and CDR2 is FQNNGV. The CDR3 sequence is 15 residues long. CDR3 nucleotide sequence: TGTGCCAGCAGCTTGGGGATAGGACAGATTATTCCCCTCCACTTT. It yields the protein CASSLGIGQIIPLHF.

The gene calls are TRBV12-3 or TRBV12-4 and TRBJ2-5; D gene unclear. The CDR3 spans 12 residues. V lost 5 bases, J lost 6 bases, and 10 bases lay in between. This CDR3 reads CASSSRGQTQYF. The CDR3 DNA reads as TGTGCCAGCAGTAGCCGTGGGCAGACCCAGTACTTC.

The gene calls are TRBV4-1 and TRBJ1-2; weak D call: TRBD1 (6 bases). V lost 0 bases and J lost 7, with 12 bases in between. The CDR3 spans 14 residues. Germline V gene sequence: CDR1 MGHRA, CDR2 YSYEKL. CDR3 nucleotides: TGCGCCAGCAGCCAAGATGGAACAGGGATTGGCTACACCTTC. Amino acids: CASSQDGTGIGYTF.

The genes are TRBV21-1 and TRBJ1-6. TRBV21-1 is deemed a pseudogene. The CDR3 length is 15 residues. In DNA form, the CDR3 reads TGTGCCAGCAGCAAAGCGAAGGACCGGGGGTCACCCCTCCACTTT. As protein: CASSKAKDRGSPLHF.

CDR3 region: CASSMQSASTEAFF. The CDR3 DNA is TGTGCCAGTAGTATGCAGTCCGCCTCCACTGAAGCTTTCTTT. J is TRBJ1-1 and V is TRBV19; D ambiguous. Germline V lookup: CDR1 LNHDA, CDR2 SQIVND (reference sequence). V lost 3 bases and J 4 bases, leaving 12 bases between the germline ends. This CDR3 has 14 residues.

The chain links TRBV19 to TRBJ1-1, with D uncertain. Trimming removed 6 bases at V and 1 base at J, with 15 bases between. Germline loops: CDR1 LNHDA, CDR2 SQIVND (reference sequence). The CDR3 sequence is 15 residues long. The CDR3 region is CASSVLRSGNTEAFF. The CDR3 DNA reads TGTGCCAGTAGCGTACTGCGTTCTGGGAACACTGAAGCTTTCTTT.

This clone was detected once. The chain links TRBV7-2 to TRBJ2-5; D may be TRBD2 (6 bases). The V gene lost 3 bases and the J gene lost 4 bases, with 12 bases spanning the gap. Germline V gene sequence: CDR1 SGHTA, CDR2 FQGNSA. This CDR3 has 14 residues. The CDR3 region has the DNA TGTGCCAGCAGCTTCGCGGGGCACACAGAGACCCAGTACTTC. Residues: CASSFAGHTETQYF.

The chain has TRBV5-1 and TRBJ1-2, with D maybe TRBD1 (6 bases). CDR1 and CDR2 from the germline V gene are SGHRS and YFSETQ. The CDR3 extends over 16 amino acids. V was shortened by 4 bases and J by 4 bases, with 20 bases between the two germline ends. The chain's CDR3 is CASSPLRDTGSYGYTF. Here the CDR3 DNA reads TGCGCCAGCAGCCCGCTTAGGGATACAGGGTCCTATGGCTACACCTTC.

This chain joins TRBV2 and TRBJ1-6, with a possible D match to TRBD1 (5 bases). V lost 1 base and J 7 bases, leaving 8 bases between the germline ends. The CDR3 consists of 14 residues. CDR1 SNHLY and CDR2 FYNNEI come from the germline V gene. The CDR3 sequence is CASSEGTPNSPLHF. The CDR3 DNA sequence: TGTGCCAGCAGTGAAGGGACACCGAATTCACCCCTCCACTTT.

The rearrangement links TRBV4-3 to TRBJ2-1; D might be TRBD2 (5 bases). CDR1 is LGHNA and CDR2 is YSLEER in the germline V gene. V lost 0 bases and J 2 bases, leaving 14 bases between the germline ends. CDR3 length equals 17 residues. The chain's CDR3 is CASSQDNRREPYNEQFF. As DNA, the CDR3 is TGCGCCAGCAGCCAAGATAATCGACGGGAACCCTACAATGAGCAGTTCTTC.

This rearrangement joins TRBV29-1 to TRBJ2-7; no firm D call. Trimming took off 5 bases at V and 3 bases at J, with 11 bases between the two ends. Per germline, CDR1 SQVTM and CDR2 ANQGSEA. The CDR3 is 12 amino acids. CDR3 nucleotide sequence: TGCAGCGTTTCCGAGGATCTCTACGAGCAGTACTTC. Translating gives CSVSEDLYEQYF.

This chain uses TRBV2 with TRBJ1-1; tentative D call: TRBD1 (6 bases). Deletions cut 4 bases from V and 1 base from J, with 10 bases between. Germline assignment: CDR1 SNHLY and CDR2 FYNNEI. CDR3 length equals 14 residues. The CDR3 region is CASSVDSENTEAFF. The CDR3 DNA follows: TGTGCCAGCAGTGTGGACAGCGAGAACACTGAAGCTTTCTTT.

The V call is TRBV19, the J call TRBJ2-7, with TRBD1 identical over 7 bases. This CDR3 contains 15 residues. The V segment lost 5 bases and the J segment 2 bases; nucleotides outside the gene matches: 9. CDR1 is LNHDA, CDR2 SQIVND, per germline (reference sequence). The DNA of the CDR3 is TGTGCCAGTAGTCCCGAGGAGACAGGGACCTACGAGCAGTACTTC. Amino acids: CASSPEETGTYEQYF.

The chain has TRBV6-5 and TRBJ1-2, with 8 bases fitting TRBD1. In germline, CDR1 is MNHEY, CDR2 SVGAGI. This CDR3 contains 13 residues. The junction had 7 bases not matched to a gene; V was cut back by 6 bases and J by 7 bases. CDR3 in amino acids: CASSQTGEGGYTF. The CDR3 nucleotides are TGTGCCAGCAGCCAGACAGGGGAGGGTGGCTACACCTTC.

The chain has TRBV6-6 and TRBJ2-5, with 8 bases aligning to TRBD2. Germline V CDR1 and CDR2: MNHNY, SVGAGI (reference sequence). The CDR3 totals 14 residues. The V and J ends lost 5 bases and 5 bases, in that order; junction bases with no gene match: 7. DNA for the CDR3: TGTGCCAGCAGTACGGGGGGGGGCCTGGAGACCCAGTACTTC. This codes for CASSTGGGLETQYF.

This clone was picked up one time. This rearrangement joins TRBV6-2 or TRBV6-3 to TRBJ2-7, with 11 bases matching TRBD2. The germline gives CDR1 MNHEY, CDR2 SVGEGT. The CDR3 consists of 16 residues. Unmatched junction bases numbered 7, after V lost 2 bases and J lost 4 bases. DNA for the CDR3: TGTGCCAGCAGTTACCGTACTAGCGGGGGAGGATACGAGCAGTACTTC. Its translation: CASSYRTSGGGYEQYF.

The chain joins TRBV5-5 to TRBJ1-2; 8 positions match TRBD1. The V and J ends lost 0 bases and 2 bases, in that order; junction bases with no gene match: 3. Germline CDR1 and CDR2: SGHKS and YYEKEE (reference sequence). The CDR3 is 15 amino acids. This chain's CDR3 is CASSLGGTGNYGYTF. The CDR3 bases are TGTGCCAGCAGCTTGGGGGGGACAGGAAACTATGGCTACACCTTC.

The rearrangement uses TRBV3-1 (or the pseudogene TRBV3-2) and TRBJ1-2, with TRBD1 matching 7 bases. The CDR3 sequence is 14 residues long. Germline CDR1 is LGHDT and CDR2 is YNNKEL (reference sequence). V dropped 5 bases and J dropped 7; count of bases not matched to a gene: 10. The CDR3 region has the DNA TGTGCCAGCAGCTCTCAGGGGGTTATCGCTGGCTACACCTTC. Amino acids: CASSSQGVIAGYTF.

V gene TRBV12-3 or TRBV12-4 combines with J gene TRBJ2-7; a weak D match, TRBD2 (5 bases). The V gene lost 10 bases and the J gene lost 1 base, with 14 bases spanning the gap. The CDR3 runs 13 residues. This CDR3 reads CATSDGLSYEQYF. The CDR3 nucleotides are TGTGCCACCTCAGACGGACTTTCCTACGAGCAGTACTTC.

V is TRBV11-3 and J is TRBJ2-3, with TRBD2 matching over 13 bases. V trimming: 4 bases; J trimming: 4 bases; junction bases outside the gene matches: 8. The V gene's germline CDR1 is SGHNT and CDR2 YENEEA. The CDR3 sequence is 17 residues long. The CDR3 sequence: CASSYLLAGGLPDTQYF. CDR3 nucleotides: TGTGCCAGCAGCTACCTACTAGCGGGGGGGTTGCCAGATACGCAGTATTTT.

This chain joins TRBV12-1 and TRBJ2-7; the table gives TRBD2 as D, unverified against the DNA. TRBV12-1 is marked as a pseudogene. CDR3 size: 16 residues. The CDR3 nucleotides read TGTGCCAGCGGCCGGGACTCTCAGCGAAGCTCCTACGAGCAGTACTTC. Protein sequence: CASGRDSQRSSYEQYF.